The clone carrying this T cell receptor (beta chain) was seen just once. Its cognate antigen is unknown. This sample was included in a study of PD-1 blockade in classical Hodgkin lymphoma. The study, taken as a whole, reports: Repertoire differences have undefined causes, possibly disease activity or prior therapy.

The data were produced by immunoSEQ multiplex PCR, yet TCRdb's version contains in-frame clones alone and is incomplete. The sample holds roughly 39,000 clones, about 80% seen once. Time point noted: cycle 4 day 1 (C4D1), after less than seven weeks of nivolumab. Every one of the patients relapsed after autologous stem cell transplantation (brentuximab vedotin exposure was variable). CDR1 MGHRA and CDR2 YSYEKL come from the germline V gene. Between the trimmed V and J ends, which lost 1 base and 5 bases, there was a span of 18 bases. The length of the CDR3 is 16 residues. The specimen was peripheral blood mononuclear cells (PBMCs), collected before the fourth cycle of nivolumab. This sequence was found in a human donor with classical Hodgkin lymphoma. This sequence joins TRBV4-1 and TRBJ2-7; tentative D call: TRBD2 (6 bases). The CDR3 coding sequence is TGCGCCAGCAGCCAAGTCCCGGCGGGGAGGATCCACGAGCAGTACTTC. This gives the protein CASSQVPAGRIHEQYF.